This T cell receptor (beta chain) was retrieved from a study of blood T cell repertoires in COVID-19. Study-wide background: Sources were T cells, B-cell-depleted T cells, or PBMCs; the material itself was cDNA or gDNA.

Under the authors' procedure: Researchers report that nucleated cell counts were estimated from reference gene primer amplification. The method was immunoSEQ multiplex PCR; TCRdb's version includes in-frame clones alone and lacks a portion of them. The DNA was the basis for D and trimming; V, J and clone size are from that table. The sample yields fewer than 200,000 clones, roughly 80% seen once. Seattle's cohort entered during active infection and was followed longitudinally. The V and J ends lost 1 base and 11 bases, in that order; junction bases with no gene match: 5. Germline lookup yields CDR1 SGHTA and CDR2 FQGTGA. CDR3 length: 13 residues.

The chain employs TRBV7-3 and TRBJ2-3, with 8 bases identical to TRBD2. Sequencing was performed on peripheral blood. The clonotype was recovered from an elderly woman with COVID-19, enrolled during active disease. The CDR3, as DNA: TGTGCCAGCAGCTTAAGGGAGCGGGGGCGGCAGTATTTT. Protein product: CASSLRERGRQYF.